This T cell receptor beta chain was profiled in a study of cytomegalovirus exposure and HLA in healthy donors. This CDR3 comprises 13 residues. Trimming pared 0 bases from V and 9 bases from J, leaving 11 bases between. The germline gives CDR1 GTSNPN, CDR2 SVGIG (reference sequence). The PCR employed 60 Vbeta primers together with 13 Jbeta primers. Libraries were prepared by immunoSEQ multiplex PCR; TCRdb keeps only in-frame clonotypes and omits some of them. Here the sample spans about 130,000 clones, around 80% being singletons. The gene calls are TRBV30 and TRBJ2-2; D gene ambiguous. Sequencing used PBMCs. The sequence came from a man aged 30 to 39 in good health. The CDR3 region has the DNA TGTGCCTGGAGTGTACTGGGTAGCCGGGAGCTGTTTTTT. Translated: CAWSVLGSRELFF.